The rows below give T cell receptor beta chains drawn from one sample of a study of cytomegalovirus exposure and HLA in healthy donors. Using immunoSEQ multiplex PCR, the repertoire was profiled, and TCRdb retains in-frame clones only, with some absent. The table lists 180,000 or so clones, roughly 85% of them singletons, with just under 6.5% in the top ten. The sample consisted of PBMCs. Receptors originate from a man in his forties in good health and CMV-seropositive. Each CDR3 is given with its conserved first and last residue. The order of the fields is CDR3 DNA, CDR3 protein, clone size, V gene, D gene, J gene. The D gene is left open where the match is weak. Expanded clones get a size class; other rows say once, few or many, or leave the size out.

TGTGCCAGCAGTATCCCCGGGACAAGTAGCTACGAGCAGTACTTC | CASSIPGTSSYEQYF | . | TRBV6-1 | . | TRBJ2-7
TGTGCCAGCAGCCCGGGACAGGGGTACAATGAGCAGTTCTTC | CASSPGQGYNEQFF | once | TRBV7-3 | TRBD1 | TRBJ2-1
TGCAGCTTTCGGACAGGGGGCAAGTACAATGAGCAGTTCTTC | CSFRTGGKYNEQFF | . | TRBV29-1 | TRBD1 | TRBJ2-1
TGTGCCAGCAGCCGCACGACAGGGTTGGTCACAGATACGCAGTATTTT | CASSRTTGLVTDTQYF | . | TRBV11-3 | TRBD1 | TRBJ2-3
TGTGCCAGCAGCGCGGGTAGCGGGAGCTCTTGGGATGAGCAGTTCTTC | CASSAGSGSSWDEQFF | few | TRBV9 | TRBD2 | TRBJ2-1
TGCGCCAGCAGCTTGGTAGGGGGGGATCAGCCCCAGCATTTT | CASSLVGGDQPQHF | . | TRBV5-1 | . | TRBJ1-5
TGTGCCAGCAGTCCTGGACTCTTGCAGTATTTT | CASSPGLLQYF | . | TRBV27 | . | TRBJ2-3
TGTGCCAGCAGCCGACTAGCGGGAGGCACAGATACGCAGTATTTT | CASSRLAGGTDTQYF | . | TRBV5-4 | TRBD2 | TRBJ2-3
TGCGCCAGCAGCTTGGAGACTAGCAACAATGAGCAGTTCTTC | CASSLETSNNEQFF | . | TRBV5-1 | TRBD2 | TRBJ2-1
TGTGCCAGCAGCGTCCCCAAACCGGGACAGGGAATAATGAACACTGAAGCTTTCTTT | CASSVPKPGQGIMNTEAFF | . | TRBV9 | TRBD1 | TRBJ1-1
TGTGCCAGCTCACCACGGAGTTCGTATGAGCAGTTCTTC | CASSPRSSYEQFF | once | TRBV18 | . | TRBJ2-1
TGTGCCAGCAGCCGACCGTGGACAGGGGCCAATGAGCAGTTCTTC | CASSRPWTGANEQFF | once | TRBV6-5 | TRBD1 | TRBJ2-1
TGTGCCAGCAATTCAGAGCGGGGCGATGAGCAGTTCTTC | CASNSERGDEQFF | . | TRBV28 | TRBD2 | TRBJ2-1
TGTGCCAGTAGTCCCGCTAGCGGTAATCCCTCCTACGAGCAGTACTTC | CASSPASGNPSYEQYF | . | TRBV19 | TRBD2 | TRBJ2-7
TGTGCCAGCAACCCAGGGGACAACTCGGACATTCAGTACTTC | CASNPGDNSDIQYF | . | TRBV7-2 | . | TRBJ2-4
TGTGCCAGCAGCTCTCCCGGAGGACTAGCGGGTGGGGAGACCCAGTACTTC | CASSSPGGLAGGETQYF | . | TRBV11-2 | TRBD2 | TRBJ2-5
TGTGCCAGCAGCCCGACCCCGGGCGGGAGAGGGCGCGATGAGCAGTTCTTC | CASSPTPGGRGRDEQFF | . | TRBV9 | TRBD2 | TRBJ2-1
TGTGCCAGCGAGACGGAGGGACAGGGAGAGTCGATGGGCGGAAACACCATATATTTT | CASETEGQGESMGGNTIYF | once | TRBV28 | TRBD1 | TRBJ1-3
TGTGCCAGCAGCCCAAATTGGGGCACTGCGACAGGGATCCTCAACGAGCAGTACTTC | CASSPNWGTATGILNEQYF | . | TRBV7-9 | TRBD1 | TRBJ2-7
TGTGCCTGGAGTCCGGGACAGTCACCCAATCAGCCCCAGCATTTT | CAWSPGQSPNQPQHF | . | TRBV30 | TRBD1 | TRBJ1-5
TGTGCCAGCAGCCCCCGGACTAGCGATGAGCAGTACTTC | CASSPRTSDEQYF | . | TRBV13 | TRBD2 | TRBJ2-5
TGTGCCAGCAGGGCGGCTTCGGGGCAGCCCCAGCATTTT | CASRAASGQPQHF | few | TRBV2 | . | TRBJ1-5
TGCGCCAGTTTTCGGACCCAGTACTTC | CASFRTQYF | . | TRBV10-2 | . | TRBJ2-5
TGTGCCAGCAGCTGGGACAGCAACACTGAAGCTTTCTTT | CASSWDSNTEAFF | . | TRBV11-3 | TRBD1 | TRBJ1-1
TGTGCCAGCAGCTTACGCTCCCACTCTAGCGGGGGCTACGAGCAGTACTTC | CASSLRSHSSGGYEQYF | . | TRBV5-4 | TRBD2 | TRBJ2-7
TGTGCCAGCAGTCAAACGGGAAAGAAACTGTTTTTT | CASSQTGKKLFF | . | TRBV5-6 | . | TRBJ1-4
TGTGCCAGCTCACCAGTGACTAGCGGGTACAATGAGCAGTTCTTC | CASSPVTSGYNEQFF | few | TRBV18 | TRBD2 | TRBJ2-1
TGTGCCAGTAGTATGGCAGGTTACTCTGGGGCCAACGTCCTGACTTTC | CASSMAGYSGANVLTF | once | TRBV19 | . | TRBJ2-6
TGTGCCAGCCGGGTGACCGGGAGCGGGGATACGCAGTATTTT | CASRVTGSGDTQYF | . | TRBV2 | . | TRBJ2-3
TGCAGCGTTGAATATAAGGGGCCGGACTACAATGAGCAGTTCTTC | CSVEYKGPDYNEQFF | . | TRBV29-1 | . | TRBJ2-1
TGTGCCAGCAGCCCAGCGTCCACAGGGGCCAGAAACACCATATATTTT | CASSPASTGARNTIYF | . | TRBV7-8 | TRBD1 | TRBJ1-3
TGTGCCAGCAGTCAGGGACTAGCGGGAGGAGCCAAAAACATTCAGTACTTC | CASSQGLAGGAKNIQYF | . | TRBV28 | TRBD2 | TRBJ2-4
TGTGCCAGCAGCTCCGGACTAGCGGGAGCAGATACGCAGTATTTT | CASSSGLAGADTQYF | . | TRBV7-7 | TRBD2 | TRBJ2-3
TGTGCCAGCGCTGTACAGCTAGCGGCCAATGAGCAGTTCTTC | CASAVQLAANEQFF | . | TRBV19 | TRBD2 | TRBJ2-1
TGTGCCAGCAGCTTAGCGGGAGTACTGGAGACCCAGTACTTC | CASSLAGVLETQYF | . | TRBV7-2 | . | TRBJ2-5
TGCGCCAGCAGTTGGAGCTCCCAGATAGTCCGGGCCAACGTCCTGACTTTC | CASSWSSQIVRANVLTF | . | TRBV5-1 | . | TRBJ2-6
TGTGCCAGCAGTTTATTAGGGGAAGAGACCCAGTACTTC | CASSLLGEETQYF | . | TRBV28 | . | TRBJ2-5
TGTGCCAGCAGCGCGAACACAGGGGCCTATGGCTACACCTTC | CASSANTGAYGYTF | . | TRBV7-6 | TRBD1 | TRBJ1-2
TGTGCCAGCGGCGCTAGGGGTGGGAACACTGAAGCTTTCTTT | CASGARGGNTEAFF | . | TRBV6-6 | . | TRBJ1-1
TGTGCCAGCAGCTTGGGACAGGGATGGAATGAGCAGTTCTTC | CASSLGQGWNEQFF | . | TRBV7-3 | TRBD1 | TRBJ2-1
TGTGCCAGCAGTACTACCTCGGGGACTTACGAGCAGTACTTC | CASSTTSGTYEQYF | . | TRBV7-2 | . | TRBJ2-7
TGCGCCAGCAGCTTCTCAGGGTCGAATGAGCAGTTCTTC | CASSFSGSNEQFF | . | TRBV5-1 | . | TRBJ2-1
TGTGCCAGCAGCTTACAGGGGAGCAATCAGCCCCAGCATTTT | CASSLQGSNQPQHF | . | TRBV5-4 | TRBD1 | TRBJ1-5
TGTGCCAGCAGTAGCGGCCATAACACCGGGGAGCTGTTTTTT | CASSSGHNTGELFF | . | TRBV7-3 | . | TRBJ2-2
TGTGCCAGCAGCCCCTGGACAGGGGGTGGAACAGATACGCAGTATTTT | CASSPWTGGGTDTQYF | . | TRBV11-3 | TRBD1 | TRBJ2-3
TGTGCCAGTGCACCCCTTACGGGGAACACTGAAGCTTTCTTT | CASAPLTGNTEAFF | . | TRBV19 | . | TRBJ1-1
TGTGCCAGTAGTCAACGCCTCGGTCGGGGTGGCTACACCTTC | CASSQRLGRGGYTF | . | TRBV19 | . | TRBJ1-2
TGCGCCAGCAGCTCGACTAGCGGGACCGCCACAGATACGCAGTATTTT | CASSSTSGTATDTQYF | once | TRBV5-1 | TRBD2 | TRBJ2-3
TGTGCCAGCAGCTTGTGGACAGGGGGGACCGGGGAGCTGTTTTTT | CASSLWTGGTGELFF | . | TRBV5-4 | TRBD1 | TRBJ2-2
TGTGCCAGTAGTATGGTAGTAGGCGTGACAGAACTTTATGGCTACACCTTC | CASSMVVGVTELYGYTF | . | TRBV19 | . | TRBJ1-2
TGTGCCAGCAGCGCCACAGCCAGCGGGAGAGTGGGCGAGCAGTACTTC | CASSATASGRVGEQYF | . | TRBV11-2 | TRBD2 | TRBJ2-7
TGTGCCTGGAGGGAGGGGTGGGCCCGGACCCACACTGAAGCTTTCTTT | CAWREGWARTHTEAFF | . | TRBV30 | . | TRBJ1-1
TGTGCCAGCAGCTTTGTCCTTACCGAGGTGGTACCGACGCAGTATTTT | CASSFVLTEVVPTQYF | . | TRBV11-2 | . | TRBJ2-3
TGCGCCAGCAGGGGCCCAACCTACAATGAGCAGTTCTTC | CASRGPTYNEQFF | . | TRBV10-2 | . | TRBJ2-1